A single sample gave rise to the 5 T cell receptor beta chains below, sequenced in a study of cytomegalovirus exposure and HLA in healthy donors. Vbeta (60) and Jbeta (13) primers were used in the PCR. TCRdb's table, derived via immunoSEQ multiplex PCR, lists solely in-frame clones and lacks some. The table includes around 200,000 clones, 75% to 85% detected once. The sequenced material came from PBMCs. These receptors were collected from a boy between 5 and 17 years old in good health and CMV-seronegative.

The CDR3 is CAWSPFGVGELFF. DNA for the CDR3: TGTGCCTGGAGTCCCTTCGGGGTCGGGGAGCTGTTTTTT. The V and J genes are TRBV30 and TRBJ2-2, with TRBD2 as a possible D gene (5 bases). CDR3 length: 13 amino acids. Germline CDR1 is GTSNPN and CDR2 is SVGIG (reference sequence). V lost 2 bases to trimming and J lost 7 bases, with 11 bases between them.

The chain employs TRBV7-8 and TRBJ1-5, with D perhaps TRBD1 (5 bases). The CDR3 loop spans 15 amino acids. V lost 2 bases and J 0 bases, leaving 8 bases between the germline ends. CDR1 is SGHVS and CDR2 is FQNEAQ in the germline V gene. CDR3 sequence reads: CASSLSGISNQPQHF. Written as DNA, the CDR3 is TGTGCCAGCAGCTTATCAGGGATTAGCAATCAGCCCCAGCATTTT.

The chain carries TRBV11-2 and TRBJ2-7, with D maybe TRBD1 (6 bases). The CDR3 spans 13 residues. V lost 0 bases to trimming and J lost 7 bases, with 10 bases between them. Germline CDR1 and CDR2: SGHAT and FQNNGV. Written as DNA, the CDR3 is TGTGCCAGCAGCTTAGAGGGGGCGGAAGAGCAGTACTTC. Protein: CASSLEGAEEQYF.

This chain joins TRBV4-3 and TRBJ1-1; D is uncertain. Germline assignment: CDR1 LGHNA and CDR2 YSLEER. V was clipped by 1 base and J by 5 bases, with 11 bases between them. The CDR3 consists of 14 residues. CDR3 residues: CASSQVRAGTEAFF. The CDR3 DNA reads as TGCGCCAGCAGCCAAGTGAGGGCCGGAACTGAAGCTTTCTTT.

This rearrangement joins TRBV10-3 to TRBJ2-7; D possibly corresponds to TRBD1 (6 bases). Trimming removed 3 bases at V and 2 bases at J, with 14 bases between. CDR1 and CDR2 from the germline V gene are ENHRY and SYGVKD. The CDR3 contains 15 residues. The CDR3 DNA reads TGTGCCATCAGTGACCCGAGACAGGCCCCCTACGAGCAGTACTTC. It yields the protein CAISDPRQAPYEQYF.